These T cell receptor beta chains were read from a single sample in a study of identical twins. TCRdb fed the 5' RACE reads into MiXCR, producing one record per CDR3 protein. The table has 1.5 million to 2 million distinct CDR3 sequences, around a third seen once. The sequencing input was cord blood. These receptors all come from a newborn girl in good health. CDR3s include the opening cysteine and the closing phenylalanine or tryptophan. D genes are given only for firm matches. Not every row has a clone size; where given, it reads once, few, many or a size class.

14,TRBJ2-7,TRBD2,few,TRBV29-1,TGCAGCGGGGGCGGGAGGGCAGCCCACAATGAGCAGTACTTC,CSGGGRAAHNEQYF
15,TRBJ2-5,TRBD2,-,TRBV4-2,TGTGCCTGCAGCCAAGGGCTAGCGGGGCAAGAGACCCAGTACTTC,CACSQGLAGQETQYF
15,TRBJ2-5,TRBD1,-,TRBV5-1,TGCGCCAGCAGCTTGGGGACAGGGAACTACAATGAGCAGTACTTC,CASSLGTGNYNEQYF
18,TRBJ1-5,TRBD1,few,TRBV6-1,TGTGCCAGCAGTCTCATAATTGACAGGGTGGGGAGCAATCAGCCCCAGCATTTT,CASSLIIDRVGSNQPQHF
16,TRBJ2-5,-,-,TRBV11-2,TGTGCCAGCAGCTTAGATCTAGGGGCGGAGGGTAGAGAGCAGTACTTC,CASSLDLGAEGREQYF
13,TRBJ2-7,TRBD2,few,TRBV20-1,TGCAGTGCTACTCACCCGGGGGGAGGTGAGCAGTACTTC,CSATHPGGGEQYF
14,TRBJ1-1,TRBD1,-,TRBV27,TGTGCCAGCAGTCTCAGGGGGCCGGCCACTGAAGCTTTCTTT,CASSLRGPATEAFF
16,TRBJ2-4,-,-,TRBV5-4,TGTGCCAGCAGCTTGGAGGGGCCATTAGGCAAAAACATTCGGTACTTC,CASSLEGPLGKNIRYF
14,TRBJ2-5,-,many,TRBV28,TGTGCCAGCAGTGTCACAGGTTCCCAAGAGACCCAGTACTTC,CASSVTGSQETQYF
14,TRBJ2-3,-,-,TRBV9,TGTGCCAGCGCCGGGACGGAGGGTCCAGATACGCAGTATTTT,CASAGTEGPDTQYF
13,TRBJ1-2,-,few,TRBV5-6,TGTGCCAGCAGCATCCGGTCCGACTATGGCTACACCTTC,CASSIRSDYGYTF
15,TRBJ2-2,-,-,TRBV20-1,TGCAGTGCTAGAGATCTGGCGGTGAACACCGGGGAGCTGTTTTTT,CSARDLAVNTGELFF
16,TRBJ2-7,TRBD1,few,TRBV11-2,TGTGCCAGCAGCTTAGTTCCCCGGACAGGATCCTACGAGCAGTACTTC,CASSLVPRTGSYEQYF
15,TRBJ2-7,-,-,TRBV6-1,TGTGCCAGCAGTGGCGACGGAGGCTTCTCCTACGAGCAGTACTTC,CASSGDGGFSYEQYF